These 22 T cell receptor beta chains came from one sample sequenced in a study of cytomegalovirus exposure and HLA in healthy donors. PCR used 60 Vbeta primers and 13 Jbeta primers. Repertoires were generated with immunoSEQ multiplex PCR, while TCRdb's copy carries only in-frame clones and drops some. The table records about 160,000 clones, 87% of them present only once. The sample consisted of PBMCs. The receptor source for this set is a woman in her 30s in good health and CMV-seronegative.

The genes are TRBV18 and TRBJ1-5; a weak D match, TRBD1 (5 bases). CDR1 KGHSH and CDR2 LQKENI come from the germline V gene. V dropped 3 bases and J dropped 0 bases, with 12 bases sitting between them. This CDR3 is 16 amino acids long. CDR3 bases: TGTGCCAGCTCACCCTCAACAGGAGTTAGCAATCAGCCCCAGCATTTT. Its protein is CASSPSTGVSNQPQHF.

This rearrangement joins TRBV2 to TRBJ2-5; 9 nucleotides match TRBD2. The length of the CDR3 is 17 residues. The J segment lost 5 bases and the V segment lost 0 bases, leaving 10 bases of the junction unmatched. Germline V CDR1 and CDR2: SNHLY, FYNNEI. CDR3 residues: CASSEALLAGSPETQYF. The CDR3 DNA follows: TGTGCCAGCAGTGAAGCGCTTCTAGCGGGGAGTCCCGAGACCCAGTACTTC.

The chain recombines TRBV4-1 with TRBJ2-1, with 13 positions matching TRBD2. CDR3 length equals 18 residues. Per germline, CDR1 MGHRA and CDR2 YSYEKL. V shed 5 bases and J 7 bases; nucleotides not matched to a gene: 14. The DNA for the CDR3 is TGCGCCAGCAGCTTGTCCGGGACTAGCGGGATGTCGGGGAATGAGCAGTTCTTC. Amino acid sequence: CASSLSGTSGMSGNEQFF.

The chain is built from TRBV11-2 and TRBJ2-7; 10 bases are shared with TRBD1. The germline CDR1 and CDR2 sequences are SGHAT and FQNNGV. Germline trimming cut 3 bases from V and 5 bases from J; bases unmatched to any gene: 4. The length of the CDR3 is 14 residues. CDR3 in amino acids: CASSFDRGPDEQYF. Here the CDR3 DNA reads TGTGCCAGCAGCTTCGACAGGGGGCCGGACGAGCAGTACTTC. Looking up the rest from reference TRBV11-2 and TRBJ2-7 gives the full variable domain: EAGVAQSPRYKIIEKRQSVAFWCNPISGHATLYWYQQILGQGPKLLIQFQNNGVVDDSQLPKDRFSAERLKGVDSTLKIQPAKLEDSAVYLCASSFDRGPDEQYFGPGTRLTVT.

The gene calls are TRBV28 and TRBJ1-1, with TRBD1 matching 7 bases. CDR3 size: 16 residues. Losses at the gene ends were 3 bases for V and 1 base for J; bases not matched to a gene: 8. Per the germline V gene, CDR1 is MDHEN and CDR2 is SYDVKM. This CDR3 reads CASSLHRGNGNTEAFF. In DNA, the CDR3 is TGTGCCAGCAGTTTGCACAGGGGAAACGGGAACACTGAAGCTTTCTTT.

J is TRBJ1-2 and V is TRBV19, with 9 nucleotides matching TRBD1. The germline CDR1 and CDR2 sequences are LNHDA and SQIVND (reference sequence). J was trimmed by 0 bases and V by 3 bases; bases with no gene match: 14. The CDR3 has 19 amino acids. Here the CDR3 reads CASSITPGGGQGSNYGYTF. For the CDR3, the DNA is TGTGCCAGTAGTATTACCCCAGGAGGGGGACAGGGATCTAACTATGGCTACACCTTC.

V gene TRBV25-1 combines with J gene TRBJ1-6, with 10 bases matching TRBD1. This CDR3 comprises 15 residues. V was clipped by 5 bases and J by 10 bases; unmatched bases: 8. The germline CDR1 and CDR2 sequences are MGHDK and SYGVNS. The CDR3 here is CASSSWDRGGSPLHF. The CDR3, as DNA: TGTGCCAGCAGTAGCTGGGACAGGGGAGGCTCACCCCTCCACTTT.

This sequence joins TRBV19 and TRBJ2-7; 11 nucleotides line up with TRBD1. The length of the CDR3 is 16 residues. Germline V gene sequence: CDR1 LNHDA, CDR2 SQIVND (reference sequence). V shed 4 bases and J 4 bases; nucleotides not matched to a gene: 9. CDR3 bases: TGTGCCAGTAGTACCGGACGGACAGGGGGCGTTTACGAGCAGTACTTC. Encoded protein: CASSTGRTGGVYEQYF.

V usage is TRBV9 and J usage is TRBJ1-2, with TRBD1 identical over 9 bases. This CDR3 spans 17 amino acids. The V gene end was trimmed by 0 bases and the J gene end by 4 bases; junction bases not matched to a gene: 10. The germline V gene has CDR1 SGDLS and CDR2 YYNGEE. The CDR3 coding sequence is TGTGCCAGCAGCGTAGTTGACAGGGGGTATGCATTCTATGGCTACACCTTC. Residues: CASSVVDRGYAFYGYTF.

The CDR3 loop reads CATKVDAGRLYEQYF. CDR3 DNA sequence: TGTGCCACCAAGGTGGATGCGGGGCGATTATACGAGCAGTACTTC. V is TRBV15 and J is TRBJ2-7; the D gene is possibly TRBD2 (6 bases). Trimming removed 7 bases at V and 4 bases at J, with 20 bases between. In germline, CDR1 is LNHNV, CDR2 YYDKDF (reference sequence). The CDR3 runs 15 residues.

This clone was found once. The chain has TRBV2 and TRBJ2-5; 15 positions agree with TRBD2. The CDR3 runs to 19 residues. The V and J ends lost 2 bases and 4 bases, in that order; junction bases with no gene match: 11. Germline CDR1 reads SNHLY; CDR2 reads FYNNEI. CDR3 region: CASSEIGTSGRNLAETQYF. In DNA, the CDR3 is TGTGCCAGCAGTGAAATCGGGACTAGCGGGAGGAACCTCGCAGAGACCCAGTACTTC.

This clone was seen only once. The CDR3 nucleotides are TGTGCCTGGAGTGTACTCGGGGGGCGGCCCTACGAGCAGTACTTC. Amino acids: CAWSVLGGRPYEQYF. The chain combines TRBV30 with TRBJ2-7, with D possibly TRBD2 on 7 matching bases. CDR1 and CDR2 from the germline V gene are GTSNPN and SVGIG (reference sequence). The CDR3 is made up of 15 amino acids. Trimming cost V 0 bases and J 2 bases, with 14 bases left between them.

V usage is TRBV7-6 and J usage is TRBJ2-1, with TRBD1 matching over 7 bases. Per the germline V gene, CDR1 is SGHVS and CDR2 is FNYEAQ. CDR3 length equals 14 residues. The junction had 3 bases not matched to a gene; V was cut back by 3 bases and J by 4 bases. The CDR3 sequence is CASSFGTAYNEQFF. The DNA for the CDR3 is TGTGCCAGCAGCTTCGGGACAGCATACAATGAGCAGTTCTTC.

The J gene is TRBJ1-1, the V gene TRBV19; tentatively, D is TRBD1 (5 bases). The CDR3 loop spans 14 amino acids. With 0 bases removed from V and 5 bases from J, the gap between germline ends came to 10 bases. In germline, CDR1 is LNHDA, CDR2 SQIVND (reference sequence). In DNA form, the CDR3 reads TGTGCCAGTAGTATAGACGGGGGGAGAACTGAAGCTTTCTTT. Its protein product is CASSIDGGRTEAFF. The complete variable domain, with remaining parts taken from reference TRBV19 and TRBJ1-1, reads DGGITQSPKYLFRKEGQNVTLSCEQNLNHDAMYWYRQDPGQGLRLIYYSQIVNDFQKGDIAEGYSVSREKKESFPLTVTSAQKNPTAFYLCASSIDGGRTEAFFGQGTRLTVV.

The J gene is TRBJ2-7, the V gene TRBV5-4, with 15 bases fitting TRBD2. With 7 bases clipped from V and 5 bases from J, the junction kept 7 bases outside the gene matches. This CDR3 is 15 amino acids long. In germline, CDR1 is SGHNT, CDR2 YYREEE (reference sequence). The CDR3 region is CASRGLAGGMNEQYF. CDR3 in DNA: TGTGCCAGCCGCGGACTAGCGGGAGGGATGAACGAGCAGTACTTC.

The chain couples TRBV7-9 to TRBJ2-7; 9 nucleotides agree with TRBD2. The CDR3 extends over 18 amino acids. CDR1 and CDR2 from the germline V gene are SEHNR and FQNEAQ (reference sequence). Germline trimming cut 1 base from V and 2 bases from J; bases unmatched to any gene: 12. This CDR3 reads CASSLGGLAGLLTYEQYF. The DNA of the CDR3 is TGTGCCAGCAGCTTAGGGGGACTAGCCGGACTCCTAACCTACGAGCAGTACTTC. The entire variable domain, with the rest obtained from reference TRBV7-9 and TRBJ2-7, is as follows: DTGVSQNPRHKITKRGQNVTFRCDPISEHNRLYWYRQTLGQGPEFLTYFQNEAQLEKSRLLSDRFSAERPKGSFSTLEIQRTEQGDSAMYLCASSLGGLAGLLTYEQYFGPGTRLTVT.

The chain combines TRBV19 with TRBJ2-5, with 15 bases matching TRBD2. V dropped 6 bases and J dropped 7; count of bases not matched to a gene: 6. This CDR3 is built from 15 residues. Germline lookup yields CDR1 LNHDA and CDR2 SQIVND (reference sequence). This CDR3 is CASRGLAGGKGTQYF. The CDR3 DNA reads TGTGCCAGTAGGGGACTAGCGGGAGGTAAAGGGACCCAGTACTTC. The variable domain in full, with the rest retrieved from reference TRBV19 and TRBJ2-5, is DGGITQSPKYLFRKEGQNVTLSCEQNLNHDAMYWYRQDPGQGLRLIYYSQIVNDFQKGDIAEGYSVSREKKESFPLTVTSAQKNPTAFYLCASRGLAGGKGTQYFGPGTRLLVL.

This chain connects TRBV19 to TRBJ1-5, with D hard to call. V was cut by 7 bases and J by 0 bases, with 19 bases left in between. Germline V CDR1 and CDR2: LNHDA, SQIVND (reference sequence). The CDR3 has 17 residues. The DNA for the CDR3 is TGTGCCAGTACCAAGTACCCTCCGGGTAATAGCAATCAGCCCCAGCATTTT. Translation: CASTKYPPGNSNQPQHF.

The chain couples TRBV27 to TRBJ2-4; maybe TRBD2 (5 bases). The CDR3 extends over 16 amino acids. CDR1 and CDR2 (germline): MNHEY, SMNVEV (reference sequence). V was cut by 3 bases and J by 6 bases, with 18 bases left in between. The CDR3 loop reads CASSFRGGHEGNIQYF. CDR3 coding DNA: TGTGCCAGCAGTTTTCGAGGCGGGCATGAGGGAAACATTCAGTACTTC.

This clone was counted a single time. This chain uses TRBV30 with TRBJ2-5, with 10 positions matching TRBD2. This CDR3 comprises 13 residues. With V trimmed by 6 bases and J by 4 bases, 5 bases remained unmatched. Germline assignment: CDR1 GTSNPN and CDR2 SVGIG (reference sequence). The CDR3 loop is CACLAGGGETQYF. The CDR3 region has the DNA TGTGCCTGTTTAGCGGGAGGTGGAGAGACCCAGTACTTC.

The chain couples TRBV6-1 to TRBJ2-7; 8 nucleotides line up with TRBD1. V gave up 0 bases and J gave up 5 bases; unmatched junction bases: 6. CDR1 and CDR2 (germline): MNHNS, SASEGT. The CDR3 totals 15 residues. For the CDR3, the DNA is TGTGCCAGCAGTGAAGCGCGGGCAGGGGGCCACGAGCAGTACTTC. It codes for CASSEARAGGHEQYF.

The V call is TRBV2, the J call TRBJ1-2; no definite D call. V was cut by 6 bases and J by 6 bases, with 11 bases left in between. This CDR3 region has 12 residues. Germline V gene data show CDR1 as SNHLY and CDR2 as FYNNEI. CDR3 DNA sequence: TGTGCCAGCAGCAACCGACTCCATGGCTACACCTTC. It translates to CASSNRLHGYTF.